This TCR beta chain was profiled in a study of T cells expressing NK-cell markers (dated by TCRdb to the early 2020s). For the wider study: In sorted CD3+CD56+NKG2C+, CD3+CD56+NKG2C- and CD3+CD56-NKG2C+ T-cell subsets from several donors, TCR beta-chain repertoires were profiled. Among the eight sequenced donors, seven were HCMV-seropositive and one was HCMV-seronegative. The study sequenced eight donors, all healthy volunteers chosen at random: three men and five women. Libraries were sequenced as 2 x 150 bp reads on Illumina HiSeq 2000/2500, MiSeq or NextSeq. Results the study describes overall, beyond this receptor: Those dominant clonotypes were again the most abundant among CD3+CD56-NKG2C+ cells in a few donors, at roughly 25-65%. In several donors, the dominant CD3+CD56+NKG2C+ clonotypes were among the top 10 CD8+ clonotypes and accounted for roughly 1.0-7.5% of CD8+ T cells. It remained unclear whether the expanded NKG2C-expressing T cell clones were specific for HCMV antigens.

Sequencing was carried out with an Illumina HiSeq 2000. 5'RACE template switching, by which a universal primer site and unique molecular identifiers were added, was used to make TCR beta cDNA libraries. Priming for cDNA synthesis came from the TCR beta constant segment, and two successive PCR amplification steps followed. In the source study's methods: MIGEC was used to demultiplex reads and group the reads by UMI, and MiTCR was used to assemble and quantify clonotypes. To remove erroneous sequences, TCR cDNA sequences were retained only when supported by two or more reads. The tcR package was used for downstream repertoire analysis, and clonotypes were matched between fractions using CDR3 nucleotide sequence together with V segment. VDJmatch was used to annotate antigen specificity against VDJdb, with one amino acid substitution in CDR3 allowed. TCRdb reprocessed the reads and lists each CDR3 protein sequence as a single entry, with no DNA. TCRdb's processing, not the study's, gives the V and J calls here. This sample's records show fewer than 550,000 distinct CDR3 sequences. Roughly 1.4% of the sample rests with the top ten.

HCMV serostatus was determined by detecting HCMV-specific IgG in serum with a commercial ELISA kit. Ficoll density gradient centrifugation was used to isolate peripheral blood mononuclear cells from blood. As to this clonotype: No cognate antigen has been identified for it.

The germline V gene (reference sequence) specifies DFQATT as CDR1 and SNEGSKA as CDR2. Including the terminal cysteine and phenylalanine, the CDR3 comprises 13 residues. There is no recorded DNA. The clonotype originates from a woman in her forties or fifties in good health. Donor details come from another sample of the same person, matched by shared clones. Material: blood T cells: a sorted CD56 or NKG2C T cell subset, CD4+ or CD8+ T cells, or bulk PBMC T cells (not recorded which). Rearrangement joined TRBV20-1 to TRBJ1-3; TCRdb's assignment of TRBD1 cannot be checked, as there is no DNA. The CDR3 reads as follows: CSARVGTGNTIYF.